These T cell receptor beta chains were read from a single sample in a study of blood T cells in healthy people across ages. TCRdb independently ran MiXCR on the 5' RACE reads; one entry per CDR3 protein. The sample contains 1.5 million to 2 million distinct CDR3 sequences, just under 50% of which appear only once. The sequenced sample consisted of blood. All receptors come from a woman aged 40 to 50 in good health. Each CDR3 is given with its conserved first and last residue. Fields, in order: CDR3 length, V gene, clone size, J gene, D gene, CDR3 DNA, CDR3 protein. A D gene is named only where the DNA matches it firmly. Size values are once, few and many counts, or a class for expanded clones, and some rows have none.

len: 15; v_gene: TRBV18; abundance: few; j_gene: TRBJ2-7; d_gene: -; CDR3nt: TGTGCCAGCTCACCCCTACCGACAGCGAACTACGAGCAGTACTTC; CDR3aa: CASSPLPTANYEQYF
len: 15; v_gene: TRBV7-6; abundance: -; j_gene: TRBJ2-7; d_gene: -; CDR3nt: TGTGCCAGCAGCTTAGCCCCCCTACAGATCAACGAGCAGTACTTC; CDR3aa: CASSLAPLQINEQYF
len: 13; v_gene: TRBV28; abundance: few; j_gene: TRBJ2-5; d_gene: TRBD2; CDR3nt: TGTGCCAGCGCTGTCGGACTAGCGAAGACCCAGTACTTC; CDR3aa: CASAVGLAKTQYF
len: 13; v_gene: TRBV29-1; abundance: -; j_gene: TRBJ1-6; d_gene: TRBD1; CDR3nt: TGCAGCGCGGGTGAGGGGGCTGCTTCACCCCTCCACTTT; CDR3aa: CSAGEGAASPLHF
len: 17; v_gene: TRBV7-2; abundance: -; j_gene: TRBJ1-4; d_gene: -; CDR3nt: TGTGCCAGCAGCTTAGGGGCCGGGAGAACCATTAATGAAAAACTGTTTTTT; CDR3aa: CASSLGAGRTINEKLFF
len: 17; v_gene: TRBV20-1; abundance: -; j_gene: TRBJ1-1; d_gene: -; CDR3nt: TGCAGTGCTAGAGATCCTTCCACGGGGGGTGGGAACACTGAAGCTTTCTTT; CDR3aa: CSARDPSTGGGNTEAFF
len: 13; v_gene: TRBV6-5; abundance: -; j_gene: TRBJ1-2; d_gene: TRBD1; CDR3nt: TGTGCCAGCAGATTGGGACAGAGATATGGCTACACCTTC; CDR3aa: CASRLGQRYGYTF
len: 15; v_gene: TRBV29-1; abundance: -; j_gene: TRBJ1-2; d_gene: -; CDR3nt: TGCAGCGTTGATGGGTCTTCGTCGAATGATTATGGCTACACCTTC; CDR3aa: CSVDGSSSNDYGYTF
len: 15; v_gene: TRBV7-2; abundance: -; j_gene: TRBJ1-2; d_gene: TRBD1; CDR3nt: TGTGTCAGCAGCCCCCGGACAGGCGTATCCTATGGCTACACCTTC; CDR3aa: CVSSPRTGVSYGYTF
len: 15; v_gene: TRBV7-2; abundance: few; j_gene: TRBJ2-2; d_gene: -; CDR3nt: TGTGCCAGCAGCTTAGTGAAGGTGGCGGGCGGGGAGCTGTTTTTT; CDR3aa: CASSLVKVAGGELFF
len: 13; v_gene: TRBV6-6; abundance: -; j_gene: TRBJ1-4; d_gene: -; CDR3nt: TGTGCCAGCCGCCCGAGACAAGTTGAAAAACTGTTTTTT; CDR3aa: CASRPRQVEKLFF
len: 13; v_gene: TRBV6-5; abundance: -; j_gene: TRBJ1-1; d_gene: -; CDR3nt: TGTGCCAGCAGCTGGGACTCCAGCACTGAAGCTTTCTTT; CDR3aa: CASSWDSSTEAFF
len: 13; v_gene: TRBV29-1; abundance: few; j_gene: TRBJ2-7; d_gene: TRBD1; CDR3nt: TGCAGCGTTGTGACAGGGGCAACCTACGAGCAGTACTTC; CDR3aa: CSVVTGATYEQYF
len: 14; v_gene: TRBV15; abundance: few; j_gene: TRBJ2-7; d_gene: -; CDR3nt: TGTGCCACCAGCAGAGAGACAGTCTCCTACGAGCAGTACTTC; CDR3aa: CATSRETVSYEQYF
len: 16; v_gene: TRBV4-3; abundance: -; j_gene: TRBJ2-1; d_gene: -; CDR3nt: TGCGCCAGCAGCCAAGATTCGCTAGAGGTCTACAATGAGCAGTTCTTC; CDR3aa: CASSQDSLEVYNEQFF
len: 17; v_gene: TRBV12-3/TRBV12-4; abundance: -; j_gene: TRBJ2-5; d_gene: -; CDR3nt: TGTGCCAGCAGTTTCTCCCCCTCACGGGGAGTCCAAGAGACCCAGTACTTC; CDR3aa: CASSFSPSRGVQETQYF
len: 16; v_gene: TRBV7-6; abundance: -; j_gene: TRBJ2-3; d_gene: -; CDR3nt: TGTGCCAGCAGCTTTCAGCGTTTGAGGGGCACAGATACGCAGTATTTT; CDR3aa: CASSFQRLRGTDTQYF
len: 17; v_gene: TRBV7-7; abundance: few; j_gene: TRBJ2-6; d_gene: -; CDR3nt: TGTGCTAGCAGCCCGGGATCAGGGGTCTCCGGGGCCAACGTCCTGACTTTC; CDR3aa: CASSPGSGVSGANVLTF
len: 18; v_gene: TRBV5-6; abundance: -; j_gene: TRBJ2-7; d_gene: -; CDR3nt: TGTGCCAGCAGCTCCCCACGGGGGGCCACCGAATGGGGCGACGAGCAGTACTTC; CDR3aa: CASSSPRGATEWGDEQYF
len: 15; v_gene: TRBV7-2; abundance: -; j_gene: TRBJ1-2; d_gene: -; CDR3nt: TGTGCCAGCAGCTCCTACCAGACAGGACCCCATGGCTACACCTTC; CDR3aa: CASSSYQTGPHGYTF
len: 16; v_gene: TRBV6-5; abundance: -; j_gene: TRBJ2-7; d_gene: -; CDR3nt: TGTGCCAGCAGTTACTGCGGTCAAAAACAGGGTTACGAGCAGTACTTC; CDR3aa: CASSYCGQKQGYEQYF
len: 15; v_gene: TRBV15; abundance: few; j_gene: TRBJ2-3; d_gene: TRBD1; CDR3nt: TGTGCCACCAGCAGCGGGACAGGGCATACAGATACGCAGTATTTT; CDR3aa: CATSSGTGHTDTQYF
len: 19; v_gene: TRBV11-2; abundance: -; j_gene: TRBJ2-1; d_gene: TRBD2; CDR3nt: TGTGCCAGCAGCTCCTTCGGACTAGCGGGGGGGCCTTCCTACAATGAGCAGTTCTTC; CDR3aa: CASSSFGLAGGPSYNEQFF
len: 14; v_gene: TRBV9; abundance: -; j_gene: TRBJ1-5; d_gene: -; CDR3nt: TGCGCCAGCAGCGAACAGGGTGTCCTCCAGCCCCAGCATTTT; CDR3aa: CASSEQGVLQPQHF
len: 15; v_gene: TRBV2; abundance: -; j_gene: TRBJ1-5; d_gene: -; CDR3nt: TGTGCCAGCAGTGAAGGGGGGACGGGCAATCAGCCCCAGCATTTT; CDR3aa: CASSEGGTGNQPQHF
len: 13; v_gene: TRBV10-3; abundance: -; j_gene: TRBJ2-3; d_gene: -; CDR3nt: TGTGCCATCCGCGAGGGGAGCCCAGATACGCAGTATTTT; CDR3aa: CAIREGSPDTQYF
len: 12; v_gene: TRBV12-3/TRBV12-4; abundance: -; j_gene: TRBJ2-5; d_gene: -; CDR3nt: TGTGCCAGCAGCGTGAGTTGGGAGACCCAGTACTTC; CDR3aa: CASSVSWETQYF
len: 16; v_gene: TRBV10-3; abundance: -; j_gene: TRBJ2-3; d_gene: -; CDR3nt: TGTGCCATCAGTGAGTCGTCCGGGAGCAGCACAGATACGCAGTATTTT; CDR3aa: CAISESSGSSTDTQYF
len: 16; v_gene: TRBV7-2; abundance: -; j_gene: TRBJ2-7; d_gene: -; CDR3nt: TGTGCCAGCAGGTCCCCTTCCCAACAGGGGGGGAATGAGCAGTACTTC; CDR3aa: CASRSPSQQGGNEQYF
len: 15; v_gene: TRBV27; abundance: -; j_gene: TRBJ1-5; d_gene: -; CDR3nt: TGTGCCAGCAGTTTAGGGCGGGGGGCTGTTCAGCCCCAGCATTTT; CDR3aa: CASSLGRGAVQPQHF
len: 14; v_gene: TRBV28; abundance: once; j_gene: TRBJ2-7; d_gene: -; CDR3nt: TGTGCCAGCAAGATACACGGGGGTAACTACGAGCAGTACTTC; CDR3aa: CASKIHGGNYEQYF
len: 14; v_gene: TRBV6-5; abundance: -; j_gene: TRBJ1-4; d_gene: TRBD1; CDR3nt: TGTGCCTGCCGGACAGGGACAACTAATGAAAAACTGTTTTTT; CDR3aa: CACRTGTTNEKLFF
len: 18; v_gene: TRBV10-3; abundance: few; j_gene: TRBJ2-6; d_gene: TRBD1; CDR3nt: TGTGCCATCAGCCAACCGGGACAGGGGGCCTCTGGGGCCAACGTCCTGACTTTC; CDR3aa: CAISQPGQGASGANVLTF
len: 13; v_gene: TRBV28; abundance: -; j_gene: TRBJ1-2; d_gene: -; CDR3nt: TGTGCCAGCAGAAGACAGCCTAACTATGGCTACACCTTC; CDR3aa: CASRRQPNYGYTF
len: 18; v_gene: TRBV4-3; abundance: many; j_gene: TRBJ2-1; d_gene: TRBD1; CDR3nt: TGCGCCAGCAGCCAAGGGACAGGGGGAACAAGCTCCTACAATGAGCAGTTCTTC; CDR3aa: CASSQGTGGTSSYNEQFF
len: 15; v_gene: TRBV29-1; abundance: few; j_gene: TRBJ2-5; d_gene: TRBD1; CDR3nt: TGCAGCGTTCCTTGGGACAGACCGTACCAAGAGACCCAGTACTTC; CDR3aa: CSVPWDRPYQETQYF
len: 16; v_gene: TRBV15; abundance: -; j_gene: TRBJ2-5; d_gene: TRBD1; CDR3nt: TGTGCCACCAGCAGAGATGGGACAGGGTGGGCAAAGACCCAGTACTTC; CDR3aa: CATSRDGTGWAKTQYF
len: 16; v_gene: TRBV7-9; abundance: -; j_gene: TRBJ2-7; d_gene: -; CDR3nt: TGTGCCAGCAGCCCAGCAACCGATCAGGGTGCCTACGAGCAGTACTTC; CDR3aa: CASSPATDQGAYEQYF
len: 17; v_gene: TRBV20-1; abundance: few; j_gene: TRBJ2-3; d_gene: TRBD2; CDR3nt: TGCAGTGCTTCCGGACTAGCGGGGGGGTTAACCACAGATACGCAGTATTTT; CDR3aa: CSASGLAGGLTTDTQYF
len: 15; v_gene: TRBV2; abundance: few; j_gene: TRBJ2-1; d_gene: TRBD1; CDR3nt: TGTGCCAGCAGTGTCGGGACAGGGGGCGCGGATGAGCAGTTCTTC; CDR3aa: CASSVGTGGADEQFF
len: 11; v_gene: TRBV18; abundance: many; j_gene: TRBJ2-7; d_gene: -; CDR3nt: TGTGCCAGCAGCACTGACTACGAGCAGTACTTC; CDR3aa: CASSTDYEQYF
len: 14; v_gene: TRBV28; abundance: few; j_gene: TRBJ2-7; d_gene: -; CDR3nt: TGTGCCACCTCGGGGGCAGGGGAGATCTCCGAGCAGTACTTC; CDR3aa: CATSGAGEISEQYF
len: 19; v_gene: TRBV4-3; abundance: few; j_gene: TRBJ2-3; d_gene: TRBD2; CDR3nt: TGCGCCAGCAGCCACACCGGGACTAGCGTTATCTCTAGCACAGATACGCAGTATTTT; CDR3aa: CASSHTGTSVISSTDTQYF
len: 16; v_gene: TRBV20-1; abundance: -; j_gene: TRBJ2-5; d_gene: TRBD2; CDR3nt: TGCAGTGCTTTTACCGGGACTAGGGATGATCAAGAGACCCAGTACTTC; CDR3aa: CSAFTGTRDDQETQYF
len: 12; v_gene: TRBV12-3/TRBV12-4; abundance: few; j_gene: TRBJ1-2; d_gene: -; CDR3nt: TGTGCCAGCAGTTTAGCCAGGGGTGGCTACACCTTC; CDR3aa: CASSLARGGYTF
len: 13; v_gene: TRBV20-1; abundance: -; j_gene: TRBJ2-5; d_gene: TRBD2; CDR3nt: TGCAGTGCTAGAGGGACTAGCTATGAGACCCAGTACTTC; CDR3aa: CSARGTSYETQYF
len: 16; v_gene: TRBV6-1; abundance: once; j_gene: TRBJ2-1; d_gene: TRBD2; CDR3nt: TGTGCCAGCAGTGGCCGGGGACTAGCGTCGGGGAATGAGCAGTTCTTC; CDR3aa: CASSGRGLASGNEQFF
len: 15; v_gene: TRBV5-6; abundance: -; j_gene: TRBJ2-5; d_gene: -; CDR3nt: TGTGCCAGCAGCTTGGGGACAGCGCTCCGGAATGAGCAGTACTTC; CDR3aa: CASSLGTALRNEQYF
len: 17; v_gene: TRBV20-1; abundance: few; j_gene: TRBJ2-1; d_gene: TRBD1; CDR3nt: TGCAGTGCTCCCCCTCGATTTGACAGGGTGCGCTACAATGAGCAGTTCTTC; CDR3aa: CSAPPRFDRVRYNEQFF
len: 15; v_gene: TRBV6-2/TRBV6-3; abundance: -; j_gene: TRBJ1-2; d_gene: TRBD1; CDR3nt: TGTGCCAGCAGTCAATCCGGGACAGATAACTATGGCTACACCTTC; CDR3aa: CASSQSGTDNYGYTF